The 3 T cell receptor beta chains presented below share a single source sample, sequenced in a study of T cell responses to AZD1222 COVID-19 vaccine (TCRdb year 2021). This sample's time point label indicates: about 28 days (+/-7) after the second vaccine dose. Preparation of the library involved the immunoSEQ multiplex PCR assay. TCRdb's version of the immuneACCESS table is confined to in-frame rearrangements and falls short of the full clone set. An unresolved V gene accounts for under half of the shortfall where checked; the remainder is of unknown origin. The sample data list more than 100,000 clones, and approximately 92% of these were observed just once. Around 8% of the sample comes from the top ten. The sample consisted of peripheral blood, taken 28 days after the second AZD1222 dose. These receptors came from an adult who received the AZD1222 COVID-19 vaccine.

This chain links TRBV6-5 with TRBJ1-4, with D unresolved. CDR3 size: 14 residues. Deletions cut 2 bases from V and 5 bases from J, with 9 bases between. The germline V gene has CDR1 MNHEY and CDR2 SVGAGI. Here the CDR3 DNA reads TGTGCCAGCAGTTACGTTAAAGGGAATGAAAAACTGTTTTTT. Amino acids: CASSYVKGNEKLFF.

V is TRBV5-4 and J is TRBJ1-6, with unresolved D. This CDR3 has 14 residues. Germline CDR1 is SGHNT and CDR2 is YYREEE (reference sequence). V was shortened by 10 bases and J by 5 bases, with 16 bases between the two germline ends. CDR3 sequence reads: CAGHRGRDNSPLHF. CDR3 DNA: TGTGCCGGCCACCGAGGGCGGGATAATTCACCCCTCCACTTT.

J is TRBJ2-7 and V is TRBV10-3; 14 nucleotides line up with TRBD2. From germline, CDR1 is ENHRY and CDR2 SYGVKD. The CDR3 has 16 residues. V lost 2 bases, J lost 7 bases, and 7 bases stayed unmatched. CDR3: CAISENLRLAGGEQYF. The CDR3 bases are TGTGCCATCAGTGAGAACCTCCGACTAGCGGGAGGGGAGCAGTACTTC.